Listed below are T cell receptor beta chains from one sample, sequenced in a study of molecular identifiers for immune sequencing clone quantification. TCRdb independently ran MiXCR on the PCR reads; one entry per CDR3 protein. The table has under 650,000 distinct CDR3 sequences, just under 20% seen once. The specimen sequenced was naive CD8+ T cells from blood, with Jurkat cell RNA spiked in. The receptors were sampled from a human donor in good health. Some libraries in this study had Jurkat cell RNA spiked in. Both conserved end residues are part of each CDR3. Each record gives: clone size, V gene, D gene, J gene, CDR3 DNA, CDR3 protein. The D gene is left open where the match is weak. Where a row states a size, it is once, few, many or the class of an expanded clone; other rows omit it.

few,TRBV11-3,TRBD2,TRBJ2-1,TGTGCCAGCAGCTTCAGGGCGGGGGGGCCGGGGCAGTTCTTC,CASSFRAGGPGQFF
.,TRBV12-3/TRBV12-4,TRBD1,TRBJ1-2,TGTGCCAGCAGTTTCGGGACAGGAGACTATGGCTACACCTTC,CASSFGTGDYGYTF
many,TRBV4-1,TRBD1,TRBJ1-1,TGCGCCAGCAGCCTTTTAGGGGCAGGGGGGGATGAAGCTTTCTTT,CASSLLGAGGDEAFF
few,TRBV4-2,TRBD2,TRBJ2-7,TGTGCCAGCAGCCAAGTCCCTAGCGGGAAGTACGAGCAGTACTTC,CASSQVPSGKYEQYF
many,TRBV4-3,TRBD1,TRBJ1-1,TGCGCCAGCAGCCAAGGGACAGGGGGTTTCACTGAAGCTTTCTTT,CASSQGTGGFTEAFF
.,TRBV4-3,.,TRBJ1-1,TGCGCCAGCAGCCAAGACTGGTTGAACACTGAAGCTTTCTTT,CASSQDWLNTEAFF
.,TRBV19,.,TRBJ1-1,TGTGCCAGTAGTATCTATTCGGGGAACACTGAAGCTTTCTTT,CASSIYSGNTEAFF
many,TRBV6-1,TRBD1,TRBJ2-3,TGTGCCAGCAGTGAAGCTAGGGACAGGCATCCCGATACGCAGTATTTT,CASSEARDRHPDTQYF
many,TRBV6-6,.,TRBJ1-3,TGTGCCAGCACCGAGAGCTCTGGAAACACCATATATTTT,CASTESSGNTIYF
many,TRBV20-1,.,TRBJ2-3,TGCAGTGCTAGAGGGCCCCTTCCAGATACGCAGTATTTT,CSARGPLPDTQYF